Sequencing of this T cell receptor beta chain was carried out in a study of cytomegalovirus exposure and HLA in healthy donors (dated by TCRdb to 2015 to 2018). Notes on the research overall: An earlier analysis of approximately 590 of the donors reported 250 to 300 Gb of sequence data and 100 million to 140 million unique TCR beta sequences from about 179 million T cells. Using immunosequencing, the study profiled T cell repertoires from 500 to 800 subjects and related those repertoires to cytomegalovirus serostatus. Genome-wide SNP genotypes for about 60% of the 666 donors were used in a later genetic analysis, which treated that subset as a discovery cohort. Class I and class II HLA loci were covered by the typing at four-digit resolution. All discovery cohort repertoires had been generated using a single sequencing platform. An early release that covered about 600 HLA-typed donors contained around 300 gigabases of sequencing data and around 80 million unique TCR sequences. A separate validation cohort of 100 to 150 different subjects was used in addition to the approximately 700-subject first cohort. An earlier analysis of around 580 of the donors used high-throughput TCR beta sequencing to judge whether each TCR beta V gene segment behaved as functional or pseudogenic. Of the roughly 410 genotyped donors, 81% were placed in the genetic ancestry cluster associated with self-reported Caucasian donors. The number of donors typed differed by locus, with 629-630 for A, B, C, DRB1 and DQB1, 522 for DQA1, 606 for DPA1, and around 430 for DPB1. Rather than using new phenotypic data, the later analysis identified candidate immune exposures from TCR beta sequences and from how often those sequences occurred across donors. The study combined high-throughput TCR immunosequencing, statistical association of individual TCRs with disease status, and machine learning to predict cytomegalovirus infection status. A later analysis re-examined previously published TCR beta repertoires from over 500 donors and added high-resolution HLA genotyping to investigate patterns of TCR occurrence. Donor age, sex, ethnicity and CMV serostatus were compiled together with the repertoire data. The study aimed to test whether signatures of past pathogen exposure could be identified by cataloging public T cell receptors. Because of strong linkage in the cohort, five DR-DQ haplotypes were treated as single units for association and clustering. Among some 400 genotyped donors of the cohort, an average of about 240,000 unique TCR beta nucleotide sequences was sequenced per donor, of which 15% to 20% were non-productive. Overall results and qualifications from the work: This cohort had only TCR beta chains sequenced, and the lack of alpha or paired-chain data limited which features could be detected. A further reported finding was that TCR beta sequences accurately predicted the HLA-A and HLA-B alleles for most subjects in the first cohort. An earlier analysis of approximately 540 of the donors showed that most TCR beta V segments appeared in productive rearrangements either about 90% or about 30% of the time, which broadly matched IMGT annotations. While some public TCRs were present in many individuals, most TCR sequences turned up only very rarely across donors. Because some donors lacked HLA typing at each locus, the association tests relied only on the typed subset. In a later analysis, several top co-occurrence clusters were reported to appear linked to parvovirus B19, influenza, CMV and Epstein-Barr virus. A later analysis found that TCR association rates varied across HLA loci, with DRB1 alleles showing the most associated TCRs and HLA-C alleles the fewest. The authors suggested that the approach could potentially be extended to other disease states and immunological phenotypes. Correlated functional status among segregating V segments might reflect linkage disequilibrium, but an unknown experimental factor could not be ruled out. Some IMGT-functional V segments, including TRBV6-2 and TRBV6-3, could not be distinguished by the 87-base-pair reads and were therefore excluded. CMV serostatus was the only immune exposure information available for the cohort. In the study, 150 to 200 TCR beta chains were listed as associated with cytomegalovirus. In a later analysis, most CMV-associated TCR beta chains were found to appear HLA-restricted, with HLA associations seemingly driven largely by CMV exposure. Because counts were too low, about 15 rarely observed V segments, including chromosome 9 orphons, were left out of the earlier analysis of several hundred of the donors. When HLA alleles, especially DR and DQ, strongly co-occurred, attributing TCR associations to individual alleles was difficult. Compared with the 666-donor mean, donors in an Asian-associated ancestry cluster had fewer N-insertions in productive TCRs, according to a later genetic analysis. The classifier was reported to diagnose cytomegalovirus status with high specificity and sensitivity in both the original cohort and the validation cohort. Sequencing depth was assumed to be roughly uniform across donors in the presence/absence analyses, though that assumption may not hold. In a later genetic analysis, a missense DCLRE1C variant was associated with V-gene and J-gene trimming of TCR beta chains, and the association was replicated in an independent cohort. In vitro tests confirmed that a few of the cytomegalovirus-associated TCR beta chains recognize cytomegalovirus antigens. In a later analysis, HLA-associated TCR beta chains showed more clonal expansion and lower generation probabilities than non-associated chains that were equally common. A cluster of highly shared sequence variants was judged likely to represent a technical artifact of the sequencing pipeline. Specific HLA alleles were associated with 15,000 to 20,000 TCR beta sequences at a false discovery rate of 0.05 in a later analysis.

Libraries were constructed by the immunoSEQ multiplex PCR assay. For the multiplex PCR, a mixture combining 60 forward primers for TCR Vbeta segments and 13 reverse primers for TCR Jbeta segments was used. The CDR3 region of rearranged TCR beta genes was amplified from genomic DNA with a multiplex PCR assay. The Illumina HiSeq System was used to sequence the amplified TCR beta libraries as 87-base-pair reads. The original pipeline was this. A later analysis counted about 80 million unique TCR beta chains across the roughly 700 repertoires, and 10 million to 12 million of these chains were shared by at least two donors. A nearest-neighbor algorithm error-corrected the raw reads and collapsed the reads into unique sequences, merging closely related sequences to remove PCR and sequencing errors. Alignment of CDR3 sequences to IMGT reference sequences was used to assign V, D and J gene segments. For a sequence to be retained, a match of at least six nucleotides was required to both a V gene segment and a J gene segment. Rearrangements were called productive when the CDR3 lacked stop codons and stayed in frame with V and J; all others were non-productive. Following IMGT convention, CDR3 was defined as the stretch from the second conserved V-encoded cysteine to the conserved J-encoded phenylalanine. The earlier analysis of about 500 of the donors excluded sequences that lacked an unambiguous match to a single V gene segment. An earlier analysis of 450 to 650 of the donors called V segments functional above 56.7% productive rearrangements and segregating when the between-donor standard deviation exceeded 5%. A statistical classification framework was developed to diagnose cytomegalovirus status using the catalog of TCR beta chain sequences. In a later analysis, V and J genes were assigned by comparing TCR nucleotide sequences against IMGT/GENE-DB human TR gene sequences. In a later analysis, CDR3 sequences and most-parsimonious VDJ recombination scenarios were assigned using the TCRdist pipeline. In a later analysis, each TCR beta chain was defined by its CDR3 amino acid sequence together with its V-gene family, and reads lacking a unique V-gene family were excluded. As a way to deal with suspected cross-contamination and a sequencing artifact, a later analysis dropped nearly 600 nucleotide sequences that were highly shared and had low generation probability. A later analysis calculated a clonal expansion index for each public chain from normalized within-repertoire ranks of inferred template counts. A later analysis computed generation probabilities with a VDJ recombination model fitted to out-of-frame rearrangements, and checked the results against IGoR. In a later analysis, hypergeometric tests were used to score TCR-TCR, TCR-HLA and TCR-CMV co-occurrence, with a repertoire-size bias correction applied to TCR pairs. False discovery rates were estimated in a later analysis by permuting HLA or CMV assignments 20 times. In a later analysis, co-occurring TCRs were grouped using DBSCAN, and TCRdist sequence similarity was added for clustering within HLA-allele-positive subsets. Repertoires with fewer than 30,000 or more than 120,000 public chains were left out of co-occurrence clustering, as were five repertoires with anomalous nucleotide sharing. The source is immuneACCESS, and TCRdb retained only in-frame sequences with V and J called. Part of the clones is not carried over; for the studies checked, unresolved V genes explain less than half of this, and the remainder is unexplained. V and J calls plus clone size are reproduced from that table; the DNA served to infer D and trimming. This sample is represented by under 200,000 clones; roughly 85% of them were singletons. The top ten clones comprise 8% to 10% of the sample.

This clone was detected only a few times. Its specific antigen is unknown. Base qualities are not provided; no much larger clone lies one nucleotide away. In total, roughly 670 healthy bone marrow donors made up the cohort. At the time of sampling, all cohort members were nominally healthy, though unrecorded immune exposures were likely present. The donor tested CMV seropositive, placing the donor among the 310 or so seropositive members of the cohort. A peripheral blood sample was provided by each donor, and peripheral blood mononuclear cells were used for TCR beta sequencing. The Qiagen DNeasy Blood Extraction Kit was used to extract genomic DNA from the blood cell samples. The germline V gene provides CDR1 MDHEN and CDR2 SYDVKM. The CDR3, cysteine through phenylalanine, is 15 amino acids long. The kept DNA is CDR3 alone, 45 bases in frame from the first base. The trim is 2 bases for V and 4 bases for J, with a gap of 15 bases between the germline ends.

The sequence is built from TRBV28 and TRBJ2-7, with no reliable assignment of the D segment. The clonotype was recovered from a male donor in good health and CMV-seropositive. Sequenced sample: PBMCs. The DNA sequence follows: TGTGCCAGCAGTTTAAGGAGAACCCAGAATTACGAGCAGTACTTC. The encoded protein is CASSLRRTQNYEQYF.